This passage covers 5 T cell receptor beta chains from one sample sequenced in a study of quantifying T cell responses using KT2 cells. About the study: RNA was reverse transcribed with TCR alpha and beta constant-region primers.

A single-stranded UMI oligo with SP2 sequence was ligated to cDNA 3' ends. First-round PCR used around 4 cycles and beta primers RC1.1 and RC1.2 covering TRBC1 and TRBC2. TCRdb ran MiXCR on the UMI-ligation and nested PCR reads and lists one entry per CDR3 protein. The sample comprises under 35,000 distinct CDR3 sequences, more than 7% of which are singletons, and less than 20% rests with the top ten. Sequencing was done on a sample of PBMCs spiked with cells of the T cell clone KT2. All receptors come from a human donor.

Many counts were recorded for this clonotype. The chain links TRBV11-3 to TRBJ2-6; 9 bases match TRBD1. The CDR3 sequence is 18 residues long. After removal of 6 bases from V and 4 bases from J, the junction contained 13 bases not matched to a gene. Germline CDR1 reads SGHNT; CDR2 reads YENEEA. The CDR3 coding sequence is TGTGCCAGCAGATCCCTCCGGGACAGGGCATCCGGGGCCAACGTCCTGACTTTC. Translating gives CASRSLRDRASGANVLTF.

This clonotype occurred many times. The chain employs TRBV19 and TRBJ2-6; TRBD2 aligns across 8 bases. Germline V gives CDR1 LNHDA, CDR2 SQIVND (reference sequence). V lost 6 bases to trimming and J lost 2 bases; unmatched junction nucleotides: 9. The CDR3 runs 17 residues. The CDR3 DNA reads TGTGCCAGTAGCTTTTCCGGGGGGGGCGCTGGGGCCAACGTCCTGACTTTC. Translating gives CASSFSGGGAGANVLTF. The full variable domain, rest sourced from reference TRBV19 and TRBJ2-6, is DGGITQSPKYLFRKEGQNVTLSCEQNLNHDAMYWYRQDPGQGLRLIYYSQIVNDFQKGDIAEGYSVSREKKESFPLTVTSAQKNPTAFYLCASSFSGGGAGANVLTFGAGSRLTVL.

This clonotype was detected only a few times. The CDR3 nucleotides are TGTGCCAGCAGCGAGGGACAGGTTTCCAACTATGGCTACACCTTC. Protein: CASSEGQVSNYGYTF. The rearrangement joins TRBV5-6 to TRBJ1-2; 8 nucleotides align to TRBD1. CDR1 is SGHDT and CDR2 is YYEEEE in the germline V gene. V trimming: 4 bases; J trimming: 2 bases; junction bases outside the gene matches: 7. CDR3 length equals 15 residues.

This clonotype appeared many times. The V gene is TRBV12-3 or TRBV12-4, the J gene TRBJ2-7, with TRBD2 as a possible D gene (7 bases). This CDR3 has 15 residues. V shed 1 base and J shed 5 bases, with 15 bases lying between them. DNA for the CDR3: TGTGCCAGCAGTTTAGAACAGGGCGGGGGACACGAGCAGTACTTC. It is translated as CASSLEQGGGHEQYF.

This clonotype was seen more than once but under ten times. The V and J genes are TRBV3-1 and TRBJ1-2, with 9 positions matching TRBD1. Germline lookup yields CDR1 LGHDT and CDR2 YNNKEL (reference sequence). V shed 4 bases, J shed 4 bases, and the junction held 4 bases outside the gene matches. The CDR3 runs 14 residues. CDR3 loop: CASSLGQGLYGYTF. DNA for the CDR3: TGTGCCAGCAGCCTAGGACAGGGGCTCTATGGCTACACCTTC.